This entry concerns a single T cell receptor beta chain. Its target is not known. The sample comes from a study of cytomegalovirus exposure and HLA in healthy donors. Findings of the study overall: The CMV antigen specificity of three CMV-associated chains was confirmed through in vitro analysis. Generally TCR sequences proved uncommon, though certain public TCRs appeared in numerous donors. The authors enumerated over 150 TCR beta chains as linked to cytomegalovirus.

V shed 10 bases and J 1 base; nucleotides not matched to a gene: 5. Germline lookup yields CDR1 MNHEY and CDR2 SMNVEV (reference sequence). The CDR3 runs 14 residues. Only in-frame clones appear in the TCRdb table, and some are missing; sequencing was by immunoSEQ multiplex PCR. The sample has over 110,000 clones; about 88% are singletons. The sample comprised PBMCs. This sequence originates from a man aged 18-30 years in good health and CMV-seropositive. The V gene is TRBV27, the J gene TRBJ1-5; 9 nucleotides align to TRBD1. The CDR3 region has the DNA TGTGCCACCGGGACAGGGTTAAGCAATCAGCCCCAGCATTTT. It codes for CATGTGLSNQPQHF.